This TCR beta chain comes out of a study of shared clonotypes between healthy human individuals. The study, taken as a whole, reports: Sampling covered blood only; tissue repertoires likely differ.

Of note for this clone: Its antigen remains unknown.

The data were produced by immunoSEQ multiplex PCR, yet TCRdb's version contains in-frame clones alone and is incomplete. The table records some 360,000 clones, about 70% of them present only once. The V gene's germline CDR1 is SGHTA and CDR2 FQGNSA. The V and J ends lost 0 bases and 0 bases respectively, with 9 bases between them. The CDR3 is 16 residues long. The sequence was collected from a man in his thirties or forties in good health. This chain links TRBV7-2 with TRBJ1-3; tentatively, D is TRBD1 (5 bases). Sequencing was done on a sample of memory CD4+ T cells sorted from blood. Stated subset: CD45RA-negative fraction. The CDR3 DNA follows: TGTGCCAGCAGCTTAGCCCGGACACGCTCTGGAAACACCATATATTTT. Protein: CASSLARTRSGNTIYF.